The clone carrying this T cell receptor (beta chain) has just a few counts. The antigen is unknown. TCRdb re-derived calls from the RT-PCR reads in MiXCR, one entry per CDR3 protein. Of hundreds of thousands of distinct CDR3 sequences in the sample, about 11% were seen once. The sample is drawn from a study of response to subunit inactivated influenza vaccine. General observations from the study: Authors suggested few new T cells are recruited by each seasonal influenza vaccination.

The sequence came from a man in his fifties who received an inactivated influenza vaccine. Here the sequenced sample was PBMCs from blood, taken on the day of vaccination.

For the CDR3, the DNA is TGTGCCAGCAGCCAGGAAGCATCGAATGAGCAGTTCTTC. As protein: CASSQEASNEQFF. The V and J genes are TRBV4-2 and TRBJ2-1; D is undetermined. Trimming cost V 3 bases and J 7 bases, with 10 bases left between them. The CDR3 has 13 amino acids. Germline loops: CDR1 LGHNA, CDR2 YNFKEQ.